This TCR beta chain stems from a study of cytomegalovirus exposure and HLA in healthy donors. The PCR used 60 Vbeta and 13 Jbeta primers. TCRdb's copy holds only in-frame clones and misses some; the assay was immunoSEQ multiplex PCR. The profile covers approximately 150,000 clones, with around 85% appearing a single time and about 0.9% taken by the ten largest. The sequence derives from a woman aged 30 to 39 in good health and CMV-seronegative. Specimen: PBMCs.

CDR3 protein: CASTINTEAFF. The CDR3 nucleotides read TGTGCCAGCACCATTAACACTGAAGCTTTCTTT. The genes are TRBV28 and TRBJ1-1; D remains ambiguous. This CDR3 is 11 amino acids long. Trimming cost V 7 bases and J 2 bases, with 5 bases left between them. Germline CDR1 is MDHEN and CDR2 is SYDVKM.